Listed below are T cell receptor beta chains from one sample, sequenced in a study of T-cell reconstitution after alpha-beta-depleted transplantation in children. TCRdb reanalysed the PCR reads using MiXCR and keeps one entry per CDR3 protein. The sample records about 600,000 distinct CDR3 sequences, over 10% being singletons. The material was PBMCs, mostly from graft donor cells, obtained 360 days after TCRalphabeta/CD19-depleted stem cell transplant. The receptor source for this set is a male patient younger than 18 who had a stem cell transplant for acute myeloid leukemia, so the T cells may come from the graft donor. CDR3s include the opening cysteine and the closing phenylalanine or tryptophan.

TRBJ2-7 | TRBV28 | CASSLSRGRAGVLYEQYF
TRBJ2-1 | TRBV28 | CASTRRVGEQFF
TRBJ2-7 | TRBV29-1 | CSVGQYEQYF
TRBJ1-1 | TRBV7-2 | CASSFPPITAFF
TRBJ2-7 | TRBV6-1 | CASGVRGRASYEQYF
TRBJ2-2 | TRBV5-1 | CASSLGSRTVNTGELFF
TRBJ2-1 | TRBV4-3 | CASSQGLAGNLVF
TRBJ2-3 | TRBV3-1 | CASSQERASGFTDTQYF
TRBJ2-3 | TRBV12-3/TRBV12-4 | CASSFQAADTQYF
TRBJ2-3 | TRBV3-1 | CASSQDLLPGDTQYF
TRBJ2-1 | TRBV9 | CASSVHIAGVDNEQFF
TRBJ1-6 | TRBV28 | CASSPGQGGSPLHF
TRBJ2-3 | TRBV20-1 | CSEEREGSTDTQYF
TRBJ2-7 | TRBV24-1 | CATSSGHEQYF
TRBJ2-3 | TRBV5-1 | CASSLVYGADTQYF
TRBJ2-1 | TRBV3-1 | CASSIISGRSYNEQFF
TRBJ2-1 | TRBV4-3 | CASSQEGVVGRNEQFF
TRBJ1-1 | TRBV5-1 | CASSLYVRGEAFF
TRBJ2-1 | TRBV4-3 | CASSQRQGNEQFF
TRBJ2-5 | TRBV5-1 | CASSLDTSGRAQETQYF
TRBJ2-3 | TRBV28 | CASSAGGGIGNYGLDTQYF
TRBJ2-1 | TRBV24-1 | CARLAGSYNEQFF
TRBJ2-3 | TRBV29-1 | CSETWLPDGTDTQYF
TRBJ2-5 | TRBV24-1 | CATSDLLPDSSSLAQETQYF
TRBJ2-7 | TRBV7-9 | CASSLQGLGEQYF
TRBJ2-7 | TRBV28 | CASTSWFSRAYEQYF
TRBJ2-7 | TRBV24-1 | CATSDLLERDYYEQYF
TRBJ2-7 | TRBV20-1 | CSARRIPSSYEQYF
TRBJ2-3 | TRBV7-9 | CASSSLTGTGPDTQYF
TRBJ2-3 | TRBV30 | CAWSATLQGWGTDTQYF
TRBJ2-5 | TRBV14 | CASSQDLSRVGVGRETQYF
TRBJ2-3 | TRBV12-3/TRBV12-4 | CASTLGLATDTQYF
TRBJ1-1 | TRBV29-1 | CSVEWGRVTEAFF
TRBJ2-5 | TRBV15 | CATSSPDRGLGETQYF
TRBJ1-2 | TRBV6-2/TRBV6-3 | CASSYLQWGLTYGYTF
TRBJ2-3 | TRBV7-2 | CASSLAFGQHLLTQYF
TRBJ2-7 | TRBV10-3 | CAISESPSGPYEQYF
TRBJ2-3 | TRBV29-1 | CSGTLLAGRRDTQYF
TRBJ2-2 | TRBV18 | CASSPGRVDTGELFF
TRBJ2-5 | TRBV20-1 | CSAREGGTQYF
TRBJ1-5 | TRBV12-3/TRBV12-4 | CASSLEQGFYSNQPQHF
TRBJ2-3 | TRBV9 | CASSVDIWDTQYF
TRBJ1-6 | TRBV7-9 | CASSPPRYNSPLHF
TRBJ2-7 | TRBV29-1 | CSVGQGGYEQYF
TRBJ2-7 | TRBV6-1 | CASSRGLPFYEQYF